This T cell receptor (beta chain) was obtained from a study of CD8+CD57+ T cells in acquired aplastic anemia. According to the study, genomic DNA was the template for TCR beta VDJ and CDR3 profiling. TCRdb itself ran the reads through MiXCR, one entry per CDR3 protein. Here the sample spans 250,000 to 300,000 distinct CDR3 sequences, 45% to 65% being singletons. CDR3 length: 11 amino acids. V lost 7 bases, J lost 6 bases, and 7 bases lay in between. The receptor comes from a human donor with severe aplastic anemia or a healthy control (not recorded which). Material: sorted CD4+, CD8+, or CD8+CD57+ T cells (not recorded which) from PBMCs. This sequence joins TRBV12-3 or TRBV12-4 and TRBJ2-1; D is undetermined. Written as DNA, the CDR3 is TGTGCCAGCACACTTAGCAATGAGCAGTTCTTC. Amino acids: CASTLSNEQFF.